Presented here are 3 T cell receptor beta chains from one specimen sequenced in a study of T cell repertoires in cytomegalovirus infection. From the reads, TCRdb called clonotypes with MiXCR, one entry per CDR3 protein. This sample has approximately 260,000 distinct CDR3 sequences, with approximately 15% found just once. Material: CD8+ T cells from PBMCs. These receptors were collected from a human donor in good health (CMV status not recorded). Some clones in this sample may be carry-over from other donors' samples.

This clonotype was seen ten or more times. The CDR3, as DNA: TGTGCCAGCAGCTCGGGACTAGCGGGGGCCTTCACAGATACGCAGTATTTT. Translated, it gives CASSSGLAGAFTDTQYF. The V gene is TRBV7-2, the J gene TRBJ2-3; 14 positions agree with TRBD2. The CDR3 length is 17 residues. V lost 4 bases and J lost 2; bases outside the gene matches: 5. Germline CDR1 and CDR2: SGHTA and FQGNSA.

This clonotype was seen only a few times. The gene calls are TRBV11-2 and TRBJ2-3, with D uncertain. The CDR3 is 13 residues long. Germline V gene data show CDR1 as SGHAT and CDR2 as FQNNGV. V lost 3 bases and J 5 bases, leaving 9 bases between the germline ends. CDR3 bases: TGTGCCAGCAGCTTCTATTACGGAGATACGCAGTATTTT. It encodes CASSFYYGDTQYF. The full variable domain, with the rest looked up from reference TRBV11-2 and TRBJ2-3, is EAGVAQSPRYKIIEKRQSVAFWCNPISGHATLYWYQQILGQGPKLLIQFQNNGVVDDSQLPKDRFSAERLKGVDSTLKIQPAKLEDSAVYLCASSFYYGDTQYFGPGTRLTVL.

The V and J genes are TRBV12-3 or TRBV12-4 and TRBJ2-3; D remains unclear. The CDR3 covers 13 residues. V shed 5 bases and J shed 6 bases, with 12 bases lying between them. The DNA for the CDR3 is TGTGCCAGCAGTCCCCCCCCTCAGGATACGCAGTATTTT. The encoded protein is CASSPPPQDTQYF.